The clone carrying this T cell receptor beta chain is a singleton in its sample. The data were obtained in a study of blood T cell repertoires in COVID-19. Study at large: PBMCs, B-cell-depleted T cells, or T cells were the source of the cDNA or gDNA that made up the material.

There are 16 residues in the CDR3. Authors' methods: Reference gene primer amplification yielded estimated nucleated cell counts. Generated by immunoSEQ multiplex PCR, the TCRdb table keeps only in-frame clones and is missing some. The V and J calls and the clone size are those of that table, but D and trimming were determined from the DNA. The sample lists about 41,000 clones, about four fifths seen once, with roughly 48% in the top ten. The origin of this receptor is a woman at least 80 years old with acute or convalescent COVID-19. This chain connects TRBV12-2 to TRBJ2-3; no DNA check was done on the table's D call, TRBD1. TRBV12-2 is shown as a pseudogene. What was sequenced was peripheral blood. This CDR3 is CASRQPPQPWTDTQYF. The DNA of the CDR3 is TGTGCAAGTCGCCAGCCCCCACAGCCCTGGACAGATACGCAGTATTTT.